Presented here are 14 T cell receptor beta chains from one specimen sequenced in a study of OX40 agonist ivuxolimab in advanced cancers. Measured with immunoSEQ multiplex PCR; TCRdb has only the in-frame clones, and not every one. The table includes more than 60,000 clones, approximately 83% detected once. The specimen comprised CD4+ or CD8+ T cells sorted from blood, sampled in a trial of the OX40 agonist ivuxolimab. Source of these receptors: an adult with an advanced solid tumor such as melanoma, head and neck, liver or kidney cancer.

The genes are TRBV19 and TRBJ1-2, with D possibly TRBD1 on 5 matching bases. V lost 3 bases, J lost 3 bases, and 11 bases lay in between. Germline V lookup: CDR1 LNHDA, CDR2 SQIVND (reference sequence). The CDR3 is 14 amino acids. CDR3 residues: CASSIEGRDYGYTF. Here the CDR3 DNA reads TGTGCCAGTAGTATTGAGGGGCGGGACTATGGCTACACCTTC.

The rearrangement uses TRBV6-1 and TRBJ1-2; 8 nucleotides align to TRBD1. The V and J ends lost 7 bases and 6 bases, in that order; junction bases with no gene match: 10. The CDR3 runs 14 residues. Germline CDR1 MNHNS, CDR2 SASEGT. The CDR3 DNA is TGTGCCAGCAAGTTTAACCAGGGGGCGAATGGCTACACCTTC. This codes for CASKFNQGANGYTF.

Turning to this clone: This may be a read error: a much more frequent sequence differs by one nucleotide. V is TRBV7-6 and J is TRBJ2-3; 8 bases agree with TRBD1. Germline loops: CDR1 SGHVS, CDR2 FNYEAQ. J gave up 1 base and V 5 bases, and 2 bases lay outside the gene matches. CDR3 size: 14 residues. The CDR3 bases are TGTGCCAGCAGCGTACAGGGGGGCACAGATACGCAGTATTTT. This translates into CASSVQGGTDTQYF.

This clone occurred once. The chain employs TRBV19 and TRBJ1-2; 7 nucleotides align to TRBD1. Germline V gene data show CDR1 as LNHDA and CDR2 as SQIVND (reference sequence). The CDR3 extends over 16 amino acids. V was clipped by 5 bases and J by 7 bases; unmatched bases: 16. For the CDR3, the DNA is TGTGCCAGTAGTTTAATAACGTCCGGGACAGCCGGTGGCTACACCTTC. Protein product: CASSLITSGTAGGYTF. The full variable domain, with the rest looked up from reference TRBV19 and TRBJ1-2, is DGGITQSPKYLFRKEGQNVTLSCEQNLNHDAMYWYRQDPGQGLRLIYYSQIVNDFQKGDIAEGYSVSREKKESFPLTVTSAQKNPTAFYLCASSLITSGTAGGYTFGSGTRLTVV.

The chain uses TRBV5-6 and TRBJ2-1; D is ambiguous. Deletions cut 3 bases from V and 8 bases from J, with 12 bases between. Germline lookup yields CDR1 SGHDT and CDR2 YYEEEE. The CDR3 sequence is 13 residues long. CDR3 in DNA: TGTGCCAGCAGCTCCATAGGAACCCATGAGCAGTTCTTC. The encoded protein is CASSSIGTHEQFF.

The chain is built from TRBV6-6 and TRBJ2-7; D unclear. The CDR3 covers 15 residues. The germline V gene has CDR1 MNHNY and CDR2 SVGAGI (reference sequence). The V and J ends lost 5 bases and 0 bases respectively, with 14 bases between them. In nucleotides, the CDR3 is TGTGCCAGCAGTGACCGGACGGCCAGCTCCTACGAGCAGTACTTC. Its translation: CASSDRTASSYEQYF.

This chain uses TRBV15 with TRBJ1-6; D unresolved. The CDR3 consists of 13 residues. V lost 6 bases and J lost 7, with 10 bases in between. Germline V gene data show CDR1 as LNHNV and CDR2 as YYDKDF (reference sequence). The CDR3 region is CATRRTPNSPLHF. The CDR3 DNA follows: TGTGCCACCAGGAGGACCCCCAATTCACCCCTCCACTTT.

CDR3 DNA sequence: TGTGCCAGTACGGGGGTCCGGGATGTCAATCAGCCCCAGCATTTT. It translates to CASTGVRDVNQPQHF. The rearrangement joins TRBV19 to TRBJ1-5; tentatively, D is TRBD1 (5 bases). Germline assignment: CDR1 LNHDA and CDR2 SQIVND (reference sequence). This CDR3 is 15 amino acids long. Trimming cost V 7 bases and J 3 bases, with 16 bases left between them.

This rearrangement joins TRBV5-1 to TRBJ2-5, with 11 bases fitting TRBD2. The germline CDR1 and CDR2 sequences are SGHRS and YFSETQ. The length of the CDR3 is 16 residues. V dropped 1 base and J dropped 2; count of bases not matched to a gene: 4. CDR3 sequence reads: CASSLSTSGDQETQYF. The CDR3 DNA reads TGCGCCAGCAGCTTGTCGACTAGCGGGGATCAAGAGACCCAGTACTTC.

The chain's CDR3 is CASSWQGIAGTSTDTQYF. For the CDR3, the DNA is TGCGCCAGCAGCTGGCAGGGGATAGCGGGGACTAGCACAGATACGCAGTATTTT. V gene TRBV5-1 combines with J gene TRBJ2-3; 8 bases match TRBD2. V shed 3 bases and J 0 bases; nucleotides not matched to a gene: 12. CDR1 SGHRS and CDR2 YFSETQ come from the germline V gene. The CDR3 spans 18 residues.

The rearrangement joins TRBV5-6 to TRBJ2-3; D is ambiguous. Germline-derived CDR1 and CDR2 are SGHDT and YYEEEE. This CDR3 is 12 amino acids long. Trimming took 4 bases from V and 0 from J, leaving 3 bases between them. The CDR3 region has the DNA TGTGCCAGCAGCCGAAGCACAGATACGCAGTATTTT. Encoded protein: CASSRSTDTQYF.

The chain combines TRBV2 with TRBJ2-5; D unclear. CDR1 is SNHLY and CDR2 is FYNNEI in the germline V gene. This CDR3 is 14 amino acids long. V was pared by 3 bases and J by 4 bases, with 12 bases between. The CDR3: CASSDPRAGETQYF. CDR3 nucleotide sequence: TGTGCCAGCAGTGACCCTCGGGCAGGAGAGACCCAGTACTTC.

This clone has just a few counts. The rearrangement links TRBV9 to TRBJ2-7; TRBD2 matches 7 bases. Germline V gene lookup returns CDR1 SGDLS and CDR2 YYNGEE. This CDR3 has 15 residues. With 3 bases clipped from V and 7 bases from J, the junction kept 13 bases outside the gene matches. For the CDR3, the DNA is TGTGCCAGCAGCGCGGCAGCGGGAACCCTGGGGGAGCAGTACTTC. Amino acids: CASSAAAGTLGEQYF. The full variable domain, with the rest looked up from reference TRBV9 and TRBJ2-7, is DSGVTQTPKHLITATGQRVTLRCSPRSGDLSVYWYQQSLDQGLQFLIQYYNGEERAKGNILERFSAQQFPDLHSELNLSSLELGDSALYFCASSAAAGTLGEQYFGPGTRLTVT.

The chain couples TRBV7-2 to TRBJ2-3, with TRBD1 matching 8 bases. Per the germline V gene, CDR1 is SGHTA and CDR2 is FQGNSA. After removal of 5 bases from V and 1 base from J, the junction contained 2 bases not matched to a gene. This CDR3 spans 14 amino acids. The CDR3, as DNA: TGTGCCAGCAGCCAGGACAGGGGCACAGATACGCAGTATTTT. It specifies CASSQDRGTDTQYF.